Shown below are 17 T cell receptor beta chains from a single sample sequenced in a study of T cell repertoires in cytomegalovirus infection. Each CDR3 protein is one row after TCRdb ran MiXCR on the reads. The table shows under 130,000 distinct CDR3 sequences, with under 50% occurring only once. Their cognate antigens are unknown. This material consisted of CD8+ T cells from cultured PBMCs, taken from culture after CMV antigen stimulation. The receptor set was obtained from a human donor in good health (CMV status not recorded). Some clones in this sample may be carry-over from other donors' samples.

A single count supports this clonotype. The V and J genes are TRBV19 and TRBJ2-7; 9 bases line up with TRBD1. The CDR3 has 15 amino acids. Germline V gene sequence: CDR1 LNHDA, CDR2 SQIVND (reference sequence). V trimming: 6 bases; J trimming: 2 bases; junction bases outside the gene matches: 8. Here the CDR3 reads CASSPWDRATYEQYF. The CDR3 DNA reads as TGTGCCAGTAGCCCCTGGGACAGGGCGACCTACGAGCAGTACTTC.

V and J are TRBV4-1 and TRBJ2-1; the match to TRBD2 covers 7 bases. CDR3 length: 16 amino acids. With 1 base clipped from V and 9 bases from J, the junction kept 12 bases outside the gene matches. In germline, CDR1 is MGHRA, CDR2 YSYEKL. CDR3 DNA sequence: TGCGCCAGCAGCCAAGTTCCGGACGGACTAGTAAGTGAGCAGTTCTTC. This encodes CASSQVPDGLVSEQFF.

V usage is TRBV6-5 and J usage is TRBJ2-1, with a tentative D call TRBD2 (6 bases). V was pared by 3 bases and J by 2 bases, with 8 bases between. Germline CDR1 reads MNHEY; CDR2 reads SVGAGI. The CDR3 spans 14 residues. The CDR3 DNA reads TGTGCCAGCAGTTATGGAGGGGCCTACAATGAGCAGTTCTTC. It yields the protein CASSYGGAYNEQFF.

The rearrangement joins TRBV19 to TRBJ1-1; D gene ambiguous. The CDR3 loop spans 15 amino acids. V was trimmed by 7 bases and J by 5 bases, leaving 20 bases between them. Germline assignment: CDR1 LNHDA and CDR2 SQIVND (reference sequence). This CDR3 is CASIGDGWAVTEAFF. The CDR3 nucleotides are TGTGCCAGTATTGGAGACGGTTGGGCGGTTACTGAAGCTTTCTTT.

There are many counts of this clonotype. This rearrangement joins TRBV6-1 to TRBJ1-5; the D gene is possibly TRBD1 (5 bases). V lost 2 bases and J lost 0, with 11 bases in between. Germline-derived CDR1 and CDR2 are MNHNS and SASEGT. CDR3 length: 16 amino acids. The CDR3 DNA reads as TGTGCCAGCAGTGAACTGGGGCAGTTTAGCAATCAGCCCCAGCATTTT. Residues: CASSELGQFSNQPQHF.

The chain combines TRBV7-2 with TRBJ2-5; 8 positions match TRBD1. V shed 4 bases, J shed 4 bases, and the junction held 11 bases outside the gene matches. CDR1 is SGHTA and CDR2 is FQGNSA in the germline V gene. The length of the CDR3 is 16 residues. CDR3 coding DNA: TGTGCCAGCAGCTACTTGTCAGGACAGGGAGGAGAGACCCAGTACTTC. Protein sequence: CASSYLSGQGGETQYF.

A few counts support this clonotype. The chain employs TRBV4-1 and TRBJ2-1; 8 bases map to TRBD2. The CDR3 is made up of 16 amino acids. Trimming took 1 base from V and 6 from J; bases not matched to a gene: 8. CDR1 MGHRA and CDR2 YSYEKL come from the germline V gene. CDR3 sequence: CASSQVTSGLVNEQFF. In nucleotides, the CDR3 is TGCGCCAGCAGCCAAGTTACTAGCGGCCTGGTCAATGAGCAGTTCTTC.

This chain links TRBV9 with TRBJ2-7, with 7 bases fitting TRBD1. The germline V gene has CDR1 SGDLS and CDR2 YYNGEE. V was clipped by 0 bases and J by 3 bases; unmatched bases: 3. This CDR3 has 14 residues. As DNA, the CDR3 is TGTGCCAGCAGCGTAGACCAGGGGGACTACGAGCAGTACTTC. Its translation: CASSVDQGDYEQYF.

V is TRBV19 and J is TRBJ1-6; TRBD1 matches at 7 bases. Per the germline V gene, CDR1 is LNHDA and CDR2 is SQIVND (reference sequence). V was pared by 7 bases and J by 5 bases, with 17 bases of the junction left unmatched. The CDR3 runs 18 residues. The CDR3 DNA sequence: TGTGCCAGTATGGCCGGGGGTCGATCAGGGGGAAATAATTCACCCCTCCACTTT. Its translation: CASMAGGRSGGNNSPLHF. Full variable domain (rest looked up from reference TRBV19 and TRBJ1-6): DGGITQSPKYLFRKEGQNVTLSCEQNLNHDAMYWYRQDPGQGLRLIYYSQIVNDFQKGDIAEGYSVSREKKESFPLTVTSAQKNPTAFYLCASMAGGRSGGNNSPLHFGNGTRLTVT.

This clonotype was picked up many times. The chain's CDR3 is CASSPGRGGSSGNTIYF. The CDR3 DNA follows: TGTGCCAGCAGCCCCGGACGCGGCGGCAGCTCTGGAAACACCATATATTTT. V gene TRBV7-8 combines with J gene TRBJ1-3; D not resolved. The germline V gene has CDR1 SGHVS and CDR2 FQNEAQ. V was shortened by 5 bases and J by 0 bases, with 17 bases between the two germline ends. This CDR3 has 17 residues. Based on the CDR3 plus reference TRBV7-8 and TRBJ1-3, the full variable domain is GAGVSQSPRYKVAKRGQDVALRCDPISGHVSLFWYQQALGQGPEFLTYFQNEAQLDKSGLPSDRFFAERPEGSVSTLKIQRTQQEDSAVYLCASSPGRGGSSGNTIYFGEGSWLTVV.

The V call is TRBV27, the J call TRBJ2-5; 9 bases match TRBD2. This CDR3 comprises 17 residues. With 1 base clipped from V and 5 bases from J, the junction kept 11 bases outside the gene matches. Germline-derived CDR1 and CDR2 are MNHEY and SMNVEV (reference sequence). CDR3 residues: CASSLLGLAGVEETQYF. The CDR3 region has the DNA TGTGCCAGCAGTTTATTGGGACTAGCTGGGGTTGAGGAGACCCAGTACTTC.

This chain links TRBV27 with TRBJ2-1; 9 bases are shared with TRBD2. CDR3 size: 14 residues. Per the germline V gene, CDR1 is MNHEY and CDR2 is SMNVEV (reference sequence). J lost 9 bases, V lost 2 bases, and 5 bases had no gene match. CDR3 sequence (DNA): TGTGCCAGCAGTTTAGTAGCGGGGGTGACTGAGCAGTTCTTC. This sequence encodes CASSLVAGVTEQFF.

This sequence joins TRBV9 and TRBJ2-3; no reliable D call. The V gene's germline CDR1 is SGDLS and CDR2 YYNGEE. Deletions cut 0 bases from V and 3 bases from J, with 5 bases between. This CDR3 contains 13 residues. CDR3 loop: CASSVGQTDTQYF. The CDR3 DNA reads as TGTGCCAGCAGCGTAGGTCAGACAGATACGCAGTATTTT. Full variable domain (remainder filled in from reference TRBV9 and TRBJ2-3): DSGVTQTPKHLITATGQRVTLRCSPRSGDLSVYWYQQSLDQGLQFLIQYYNGEERAKGNILERFSAQQFPDLHSELNLSSLELGDSALYFCASSVGQTDTQYFGPGTRLTVL.

This chain joins TRBV5-1 and TRBJ1-1, with D possibly TRBD1 on 5 matching bases. The CDR3 loop spans 14 amino acids. V lost 0 bases and J 4 bases, leaving 10 bases between the germline ends. CDR1 is SGHRS, CDR2 YFSETQ, per germline. CDR3 coding DNA: TGCGCCAGCAGCTTGGCTTGGGACGGCACTGAAGCTTTCTTT. Its translation is CASSLAWDGTEAFF.

This clonotype was found a few times. This sequence joins TRBV7-9 and TRBJ2-5, with D possibly matching TRBD2 (6 bases). Germline lookup yields CDR1 SEHNR and CDR2 FQNEAQ (reference sequence). The CDR3 covers 14 residues. V lost 2 bases, J lost 1 base, and 8 bases lay in between. CDR3 DNA sequence: TGTGCCAGCAGCTTACTAGCGATCCAAGAGACCCAGTACTTC. It specifies CASSLLAIQETQYF.

This clonotype showed up many times. The V call is TRBV12-3 or TRBV12-4, the J call TRBJ1-6; D unresolved. V dropped 2 bases and J dropped 3 bases, with 11 bases sitting between them. The CDR3 consists of 16 residues. This CDR3 reads CASSLRTRGYNSPLHF. CDR3 bases: TGTGCCAGCAGTTTAAGGACTCGCGGCTATAATTCACCCCTCCACTTT.

The V and J genes are TRBV12-3 or TRBV12-4 and TRBJ2-3, with D maybe TRBD1 (5 bases). The CDR3 has 12 amino acids. V was cut by 6 bases and J by 4 bases, with 8 bases left in between. CDR3 in DNA: TGTGCCAGCAGCCTAGGGGCAGATACGCAGTATTTT. It codes for CASSLGADTQYF.